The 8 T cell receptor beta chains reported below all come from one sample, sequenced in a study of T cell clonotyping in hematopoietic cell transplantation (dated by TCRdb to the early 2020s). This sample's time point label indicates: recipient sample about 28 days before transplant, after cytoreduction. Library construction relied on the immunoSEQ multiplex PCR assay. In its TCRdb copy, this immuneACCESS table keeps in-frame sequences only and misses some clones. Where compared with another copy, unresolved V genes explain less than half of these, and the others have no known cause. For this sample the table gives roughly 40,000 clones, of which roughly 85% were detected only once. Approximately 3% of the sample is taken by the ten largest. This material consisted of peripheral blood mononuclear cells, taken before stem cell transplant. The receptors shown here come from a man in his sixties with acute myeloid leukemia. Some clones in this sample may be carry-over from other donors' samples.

The CDR3 loop is CASSWGPDTGELFF. The CDR3 bases are TGTGCCAGCAGTTGGGGCCCGGACACCGGGGAGCTGTTTTTT. The rearrangement joins TRBV28 to TRBJ2-2; TRBD1 might be the D (5 bases). The CDR3 is made up of 14 amino acids. Deletions cut 4 bases from V and 3 bases from J, with 9 bases between. Germline CDR1 is MDHEN and CDR2 is SYDVKM.

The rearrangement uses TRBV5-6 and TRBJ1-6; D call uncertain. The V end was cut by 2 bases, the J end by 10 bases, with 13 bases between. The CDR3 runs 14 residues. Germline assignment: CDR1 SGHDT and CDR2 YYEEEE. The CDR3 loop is CASSLDRTRSPLHF. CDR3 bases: TGTGCCAGCAGCTTAGACCGAACGAGATCACCCCTCCACTTT.

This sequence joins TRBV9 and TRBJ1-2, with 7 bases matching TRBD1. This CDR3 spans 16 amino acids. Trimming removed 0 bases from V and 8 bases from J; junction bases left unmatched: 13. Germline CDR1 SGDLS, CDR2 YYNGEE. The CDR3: CASSVVVGRGLEGYTF. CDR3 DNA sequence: TGTGCCAGCAGCGTAGTCGTGGGCAGGGGGTTAGAAGGCTACACCTTC.

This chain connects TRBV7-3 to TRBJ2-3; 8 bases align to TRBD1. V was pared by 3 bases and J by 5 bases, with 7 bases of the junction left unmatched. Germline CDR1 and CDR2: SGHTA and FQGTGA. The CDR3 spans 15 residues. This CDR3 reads CASSFRQGRRDTQYF. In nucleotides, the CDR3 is TGTGCCAGCAGCTTTCGACAGGGGCGGAGAGATACGCAGTATTTT.

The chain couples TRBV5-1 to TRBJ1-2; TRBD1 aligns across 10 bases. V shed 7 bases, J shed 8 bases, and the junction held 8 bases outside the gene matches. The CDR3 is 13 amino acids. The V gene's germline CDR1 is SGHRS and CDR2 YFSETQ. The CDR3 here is CASQTGTGEGYTF. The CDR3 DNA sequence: TGCGCCAGCCAAACAGGGACAGGGGAGGGCTACACCTTC.

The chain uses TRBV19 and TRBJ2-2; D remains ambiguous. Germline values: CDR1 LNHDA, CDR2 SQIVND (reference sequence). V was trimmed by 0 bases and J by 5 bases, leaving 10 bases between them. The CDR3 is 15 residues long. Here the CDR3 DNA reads TGTGCCAGTAGTATAGATCAGGCCGGGACCGGGGAGCTGTTTTTT. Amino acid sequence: CASSIDQAGTGELFF.

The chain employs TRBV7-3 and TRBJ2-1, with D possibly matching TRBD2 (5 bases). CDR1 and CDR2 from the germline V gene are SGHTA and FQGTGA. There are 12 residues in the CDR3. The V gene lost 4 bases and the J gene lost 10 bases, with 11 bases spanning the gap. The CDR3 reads CASSSPPGEQFF. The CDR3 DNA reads TGTGCCAGCAGCTCCCCGCCGGGGGAGCAGTTCTTC.

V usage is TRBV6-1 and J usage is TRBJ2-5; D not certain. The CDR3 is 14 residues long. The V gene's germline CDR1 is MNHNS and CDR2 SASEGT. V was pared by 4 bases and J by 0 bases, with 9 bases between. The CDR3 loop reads CASSVDWNQETQYF. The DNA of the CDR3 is TGTGCCAGCAGTGTAGACTGGAACCAAGAGACCCAGTACTTC.